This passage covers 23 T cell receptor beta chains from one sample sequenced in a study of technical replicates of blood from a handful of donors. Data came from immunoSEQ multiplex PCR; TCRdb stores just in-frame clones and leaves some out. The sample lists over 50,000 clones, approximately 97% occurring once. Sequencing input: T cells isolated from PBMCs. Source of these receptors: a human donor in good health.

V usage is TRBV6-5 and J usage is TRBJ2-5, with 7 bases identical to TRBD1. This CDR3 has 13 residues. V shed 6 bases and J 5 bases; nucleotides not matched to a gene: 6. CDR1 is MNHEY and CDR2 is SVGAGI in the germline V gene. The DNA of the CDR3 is TGTGCCAGCAGATCAGGGACAGCGGAGACCCAGTACTTC. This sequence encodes CASRSGTAETQYF.

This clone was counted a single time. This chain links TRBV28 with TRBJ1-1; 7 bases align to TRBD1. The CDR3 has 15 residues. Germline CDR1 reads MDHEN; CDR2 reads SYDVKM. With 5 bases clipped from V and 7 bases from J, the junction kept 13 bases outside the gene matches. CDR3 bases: TGTGCCAGCAGTCCGAACCAAGACAGGGTGATTGAAGCTTTCTTT. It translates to CASSPNQDRVIEAFF.

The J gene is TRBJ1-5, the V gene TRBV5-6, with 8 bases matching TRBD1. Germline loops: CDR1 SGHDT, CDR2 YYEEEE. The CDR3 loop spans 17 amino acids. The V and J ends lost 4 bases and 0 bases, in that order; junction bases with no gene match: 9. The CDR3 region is CASSRRGQADSNQPQHF. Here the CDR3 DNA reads TGTGCCAGCAGCCGCCGGGGACAGGCGGATAGCAATCAGCCCCAGCATTTT.

CDR3 region: CASSLGTSGEAKNIQYF. The CDR3 nucleotides read TGTGCCAGCAGCTTAGGGACTAGCGGGGAGGCCAAAAACATTCAGTACTTC. This chain links TRBV7-6 with TRBJ2-4, with 12 bases lining up with TRBD2. This CDR3 comprises 17 residues. Unmatched junction bases numbered 2, after V lost 1 base and J lost 1 base. The germline V gene encodes CDR1 SGHVS and CDR2 FNYEAQ.

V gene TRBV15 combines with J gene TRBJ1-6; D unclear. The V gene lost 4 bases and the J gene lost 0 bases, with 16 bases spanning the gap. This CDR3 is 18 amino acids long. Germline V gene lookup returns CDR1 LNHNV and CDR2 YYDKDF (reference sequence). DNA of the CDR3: TGTGCCACCAGCATGAGAGGAACACCGAGCTCCTATAATTCACCCCTCCACTTT. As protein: CATSMRGTPSSYNSPLHF.

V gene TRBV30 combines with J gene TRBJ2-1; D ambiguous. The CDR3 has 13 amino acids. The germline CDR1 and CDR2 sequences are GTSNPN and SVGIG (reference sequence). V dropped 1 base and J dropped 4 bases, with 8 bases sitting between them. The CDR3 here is CAWSANGYNEQFF. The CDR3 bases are TGTGCCTGGAGTGCAAACGGGTACAATGAGCAGTTCTTC.

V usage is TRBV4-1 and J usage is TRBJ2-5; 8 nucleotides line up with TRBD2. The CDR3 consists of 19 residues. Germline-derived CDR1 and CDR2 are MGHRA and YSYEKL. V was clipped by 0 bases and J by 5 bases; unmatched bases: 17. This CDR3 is CASSQDHRFSGAHGETQYF. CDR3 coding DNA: TGCGCCAGCAGCCAAGACCACAGATTTAGCGGGGCCCATGGGGAGACCCAGTACTTC.

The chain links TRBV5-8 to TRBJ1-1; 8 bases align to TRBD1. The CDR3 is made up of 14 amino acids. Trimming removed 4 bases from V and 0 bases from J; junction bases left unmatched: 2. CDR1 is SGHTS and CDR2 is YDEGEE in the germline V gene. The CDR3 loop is CASSPGQVNTEAFF. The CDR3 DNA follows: TGTGCCAGCAGCCCGGGACAGGTGAACACTGAAGCTTTCTTT.

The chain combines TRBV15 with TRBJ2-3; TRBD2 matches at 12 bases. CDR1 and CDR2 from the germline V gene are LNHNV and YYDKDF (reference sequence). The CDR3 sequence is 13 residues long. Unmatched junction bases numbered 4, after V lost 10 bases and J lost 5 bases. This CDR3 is CASRLAGEDTQYF. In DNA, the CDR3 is TGTGCCAGCAGACTAGCGGGAGAAGATACGCAGTATTTT.

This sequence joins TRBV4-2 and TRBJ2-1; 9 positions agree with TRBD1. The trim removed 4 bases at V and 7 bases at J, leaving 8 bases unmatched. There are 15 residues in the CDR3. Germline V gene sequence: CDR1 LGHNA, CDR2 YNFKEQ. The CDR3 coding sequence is TGTGCCAGCAGCCGAGTGACAGGGGGTCCAAATGAGCAGTTCTTC. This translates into CASSRVTGGPNEQFF.

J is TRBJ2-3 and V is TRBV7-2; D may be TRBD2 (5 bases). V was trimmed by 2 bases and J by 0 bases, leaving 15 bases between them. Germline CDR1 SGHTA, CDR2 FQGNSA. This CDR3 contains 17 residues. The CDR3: CASSLRGGGGSTDTQYF. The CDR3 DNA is TGTGCCAGCAGCTTAAGAGGAGGCGGTGGGAGCACAGATACGCAGTATTTT. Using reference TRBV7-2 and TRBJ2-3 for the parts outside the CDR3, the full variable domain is GAGVSQSPSNKVTEKGKDVELRCDPISGHTALYWYRQSLGQGLEFLIYFQGNSAPDKSGLPSDRFSAERTGGSVSTLTIQRTQQEDSAVYLCASSLRGGGGSTDTQYFGPGTRLTVL.

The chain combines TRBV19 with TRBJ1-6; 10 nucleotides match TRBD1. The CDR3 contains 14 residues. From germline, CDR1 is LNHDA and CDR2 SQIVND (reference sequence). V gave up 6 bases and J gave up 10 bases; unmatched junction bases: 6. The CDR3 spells CASRVGQGHSPLHF. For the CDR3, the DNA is TGTGCCAGTAGGGTGGGACAGGGGCACTCACCCCTCCACTTT.

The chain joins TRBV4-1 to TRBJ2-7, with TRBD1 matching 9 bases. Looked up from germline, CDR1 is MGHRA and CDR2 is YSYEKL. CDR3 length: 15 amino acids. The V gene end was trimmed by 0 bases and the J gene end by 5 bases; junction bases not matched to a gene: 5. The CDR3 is CASSQEGQGFNEQYF. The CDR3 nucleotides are TGCGCCAGCAGCCAAGAGGGACAGGGTTTTAACGAGCAGTACTTC.

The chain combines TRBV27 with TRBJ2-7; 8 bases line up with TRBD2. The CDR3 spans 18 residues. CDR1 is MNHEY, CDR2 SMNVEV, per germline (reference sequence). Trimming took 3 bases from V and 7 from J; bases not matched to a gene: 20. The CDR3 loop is CASSFHSPLRGGPSEQYF. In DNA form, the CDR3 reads TGTGCCAGCAGTTTCCACTCCCCTCTCCGGGGGGGACCCAGTGAGCAGTACTTC.

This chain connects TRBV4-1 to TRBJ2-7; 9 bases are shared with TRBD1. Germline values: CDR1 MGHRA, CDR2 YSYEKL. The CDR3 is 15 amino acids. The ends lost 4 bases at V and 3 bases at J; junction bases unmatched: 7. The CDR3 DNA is TGCGCCAGCAGCCCGGTGGGACAGGGTCTCTACGAGCAGTACTTC. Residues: CASSPVGQGLYEQYF.

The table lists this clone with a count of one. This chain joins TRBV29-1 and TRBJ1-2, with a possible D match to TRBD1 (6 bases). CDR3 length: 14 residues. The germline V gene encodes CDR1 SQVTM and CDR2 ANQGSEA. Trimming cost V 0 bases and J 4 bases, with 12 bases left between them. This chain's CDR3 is CSVEETVRGYGYTF. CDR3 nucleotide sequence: TGCAGCGTTGAAGAAACGGTCAGGGGCTATGGCTACACCTTC.

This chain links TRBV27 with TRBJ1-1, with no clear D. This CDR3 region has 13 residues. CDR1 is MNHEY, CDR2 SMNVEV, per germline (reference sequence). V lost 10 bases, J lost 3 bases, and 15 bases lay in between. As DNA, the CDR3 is TGTGCCACCAGGTCCCTCAGCGACACTGAAGCTTTCTTT. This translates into CATRSLSDTEAFF.

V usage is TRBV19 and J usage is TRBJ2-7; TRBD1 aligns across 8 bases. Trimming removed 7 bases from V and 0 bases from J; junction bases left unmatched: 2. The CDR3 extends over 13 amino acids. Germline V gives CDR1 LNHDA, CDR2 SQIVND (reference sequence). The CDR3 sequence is CASTDRDSYEQYF. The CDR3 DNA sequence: TGTGCCAGTACGGACAGGGACTCCTACGAGCAGTACTTC.

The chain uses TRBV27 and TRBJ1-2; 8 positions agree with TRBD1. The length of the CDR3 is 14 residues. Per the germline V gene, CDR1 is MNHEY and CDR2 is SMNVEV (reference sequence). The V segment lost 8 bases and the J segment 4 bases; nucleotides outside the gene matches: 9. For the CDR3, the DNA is TGTGCCAGCGGCCTTACAGGGGGGGCCTATGGCTACACCTTC. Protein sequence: CASGLTGGAYGYTF.

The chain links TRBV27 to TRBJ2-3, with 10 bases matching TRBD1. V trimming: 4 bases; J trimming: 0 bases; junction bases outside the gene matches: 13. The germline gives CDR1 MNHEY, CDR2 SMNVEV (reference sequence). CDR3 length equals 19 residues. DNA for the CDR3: TGTGCCAGCAGTTCGGGACAGGGGAACCGACTAGCGAGCACAGATACGCAGTATTTT. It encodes CASSSGQGNRLASTDTQYF.

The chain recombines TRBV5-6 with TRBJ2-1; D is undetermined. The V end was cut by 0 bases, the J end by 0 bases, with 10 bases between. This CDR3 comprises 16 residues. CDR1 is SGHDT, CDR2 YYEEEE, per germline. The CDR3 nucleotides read TGTGCCAGCAGCTTGGGAAGCCATTACTCCTACAATGAGCAGTTCTTC. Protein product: CASSLGSHYSYNEQFF.

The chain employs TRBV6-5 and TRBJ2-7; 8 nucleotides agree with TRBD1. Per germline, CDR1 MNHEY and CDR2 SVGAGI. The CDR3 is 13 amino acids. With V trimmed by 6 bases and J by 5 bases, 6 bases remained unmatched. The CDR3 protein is CASRRDRFDEQYF. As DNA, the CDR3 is TGTGCCAGCAGGCGGGACAGGTTCGACGAGCAGTACTTC.

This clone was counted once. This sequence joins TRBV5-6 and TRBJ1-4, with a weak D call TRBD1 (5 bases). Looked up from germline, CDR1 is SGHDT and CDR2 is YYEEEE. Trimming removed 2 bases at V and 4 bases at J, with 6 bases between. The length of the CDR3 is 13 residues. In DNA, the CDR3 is TGTGCCAGCAGCTTACAGGATAATGAAAAACTGTTTTTT. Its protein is CASSLQDNEKLFF.